The 26 T cell receptor beta chains reported below all come from one sample, sequenced in a study of human T cells and chemical hapten exposure. As to time point: pre-sensitization, week 0. Treatment reported: therapeutic diphenylcyclopropenone sensitization with weekly scalp DPC. TCRdb re-analysed the RACE reads in MiXCR, keeping a single row per CDR3 protein. The repertoire holds 150,000 to 200,000 distinct CDR3 sequences, with around 30% as singletons. The sample here was whole blood, taken in connection with sensitization to the hapten diphenylcyclopropenone (DPC). Receptors were obtained from a woman aged 25 to 39 with alopecia areata. Some clones in this sample may be carry-over from other donors' samples.

The gene calls are TRBV12-5 and TRBJ2-3; D is undetermined. This CDR3 comprises 16 residues. Trimming took 4 bases from V and 0 from J, leaving 14 bases between them. Germline V gene lookup returns CDR1 LGHNT and CDR2 FRNRAP. The CDR3 loop reads CASGSGTRTSTDTQYF. CDR3 in DNA: TGTGCTAGTGGTTCTGGCACCAGAACTAGCACAGATACGCAGTATTTT.

This chain joins TRBV24-1 and TRBJ2-1; 8 nucleotides agree with TRBD2. With 3 bases clipped from V and 1 base from J, the junction kept 10 bases outside the gene matches. The CDR3 loop spans 18 amino acids. Germline lookup yields CDR1 KGHDR and CDR2 SFDVKD. CDR3 in DNA: TGTGCCACCAGTGATCCCGACGTAAGCGGGGGTTCCTACAATGAGCAGTTCTTC. It yields the protein CATSDPDVSGGSYNEQFF.

The chain has TRBV7-2 and TRBJ1-2; a possible D gene is TRBD1 (6 bases). There are 14 residues in the CDR3. The V and J ends lost 1 base and 4 bases respectively, with 10 bases between them. From germline, CDR1 is SGHTA and CDR2 FQGNSA. The CDR3 protein is CASSLVQGPYGYTF. CDR3 DNA: TGTGCCAGCAGCTTAGTGCAGGGGCCCTATGGCTACACCTTC.

Only a few counts were recorded for this clonotype. CDR3 DNA sequence: TGTGCCAGCAGCTACTCGGACCGGACTGGCCAAGAGACCCAGTACTTC. It encodes CASSYSDRTGQETQYF. The chain recombines TRBV9 with TRBJ2-5, with a weak D call TRBD2 (5 bases). Deletions cut 4 bases from V and 1 base from J, with 17 bases between. Per the germline V gene, CDR1 is SGDLS and CDR2 is YYNGEE. CDR3 length: 16 amino acids.

The rearrangement joins TRBV28 to TRBJ2-2; TRBD1 might be the D (5 bases). Germline assignment: CDR1 MDHEN and CDR2 SYDVKM. V was trimmed by 2 bases and J by 4 bases, leaving 17 bases between them. The CDR3 has 17 amino acids. The chain's CDR3 is CASSLGGMGLGTGELFF. CDR3 in DNA: TGTGCCAGCAGTTTAGGCGGTATGGGGCTGGGCACCGGGGAGCTGTTTTTT.

V is TRBV20-1 and J is TRBJ2-1, with TRBD2 as a possible D gene (5 bases). Deletions cut 1 base from V and 3 bases from J, with 13 bases between. This CDR3 has 15 residues. Germline V gene data show CDR1 as DFQATT and CDR2 as SNEGSKA (reference sequence). Written as DNA, the CDR3 is TGCAGTGCTAGAGCTCGCGGGTTTCGCTACAATGAGCAGTTCTTC. As protein: CSARARGFRYNEQFF.

The rearrangement joins TRBV7-9 to TRBJ1-4; 11 bases map to TRBD1. The germline V gene encodes CDR1 SEHNR and CDR2 FQNEAQ (reference sequence). The junction had 8 bases not matched to a gene; V was cut back by 8 bases and J by 6 bases. The CDR3 runs 15 residues. The CDR3 sequence: CASYDQGQGDEKLFF. CDR3 bases: TGTGCCAGCTACGACCAGGGACAGGGGGATGAAAAACTGTTTTTT.

In its sample, this clonotype was seen a few times. The chain combines TRBV4-3 with TRBJ2-7; possible D gene TRBD2, 6 bases. In germline, CDR1 is LGHNA, CDR2 YSLEER. Trimming took 4 bases from V and 4 from J, leaving 17 bases between them. CDR3 length: 15 residues. The CDR3 DNA reads as TGCGCCAGCAGCCCCCTACTGGCGGGGACGTACGAGCAGTACTTC. The encoded protein is CASSPLLAGTYEQYF.

V usage is TRBV4-2 and J usage is TRBJ1-1; 9 nucleotides match TRBD1. V dropped 2 bases and J dropped 4; count of bases not matched to a gene: 5. The CDR3 is 15 residues long. CDR1 and CDR2 from the germline V gene are LGHNA and YNFKEQ. CDR3 DNA: TGTGCCAGCAGCCAACTATTGGACAGGGGCACTGAAGCTTTCTTT. It specifies CASSQLLDRGTEAFF.

V and J are TRBV10-3 and TRBJ2-7; D possibly matches TRBD1 or TRBD2 (6 bases each). V was cut by 4 bases and J by 7 bases, with 17 bases left in between. The CDR3 is made up of 14 amino acids. Germline lookup yields CDR1 ENHRY and CDR2 SYGVKD. The chain's CDR3 is CAISGGLAGQEQYF. Here the CDR3 DNA reads TGTGCCATCAGTGGGGGACTGGCTGGACAGGAGCAGTACTTC.

This chain connects TRBV2 to TRBJ1-5; D not resolved. CDR1 is SNHLY and CDR2 is FYNNEI in the germline V gene. This CDR3 is built from 15 residues. Trimming stripped 3 bases from V and 3 bases from J, with 12 bases between. CDR3 residues: CASSDGSRTNQPQHF. CDR3 nucleotides: TGTGCCAGCAGTGACGGGTCAAGGACCAATCAGCCCCAGCATTTT.

The chain employs TRBV4-2 and TRBJ1-3; 7 nucleotides line up with TRBD1. Germline loops: CDR1 LGHNA, CDR2 YNFKEQ. J lost 2 bases, V lost 0 bases, and 4 bases had no gene match. The CDR3 runs 16 residues. The CDR3 coding sequence is TGTGCCAGCAGCCAAGAAGTTCAGGGGGCTGGAAACACCATATATTTT. Protein sequence: CASSQEVQGAGNTIYF.

This clonotype came up a few times. The chain is built from TRBV2 and TRBJ1-5; D uncertain. The germline V and J ends were trimmed by 6 bases and 3 bases, with 15 bases remaining between them. This CDR3 region has 15 residues. Germline V gene data show CDR1 as SNHLY and CDR2 as FYNNEI. The DNA for the CDR3 is TGTGCCAGCAGACCTCAAGTCTCAATCAATCAGCCCCAGCATTTT. Protein sequence: CASRPQVSINQPQHF.

The V call is TRBV4-3, the J call TRBJ2-1, with unresolved D. The CDR3 runs to 15 residues. V lost 0 bases, J lost 7 bases, and 13 bases lay in between. Per germline, CDR1 LGHNA and CDR2 YSLEER. This CDR3 reads CASSQDIVRVNEQFF. CDR3 DNA sequence: TGCGCCAGCAGCCAAGATATAGTCCGGGTAAATGAGCAGTTCTTC.

This clonotype was observed a few times. The J gene is TRBJ1-5, the V gene TRBV3-2; TRBD1 is taken as the D call from the table, unchecked against the DNA. TRBV3-2 represents a pseudogene. The CDR3 runs to 20 residues. The CDR3 DNA reads as TGTGCCAGCAGCCAACCAGAGTGGACAGTTCTTTCCTATAGCAATCAGCCCCAGCATTTT. This encodes CASSQPEWTVLSYSNQPQHF.

V and J are TRBV7-8 and TRBJ2-5; the D gene is possibly TRBD1 (6 bases). This CDR3 spans 15 amino acids. The V gene lost 5 bases and the J gene lost 1 base, with 14 bases spanning the gap. CDR1 is SGHVS, CDR2 FQNEAQ, per germline. CDR3 in DNA: TGTGCCAGCAGCCAACAGGGTACGGTCCAAGAGACCCAGTACTTC. Translating gives CASSQQGTVQETQYF.

J is TRBJ1-2 and V is TRBV2; D is unclear. This CDR3 is built from 12 residues. V lost 7 bases and J lost 2, with 8 bases in between. Germline V lookup: CDR1 SNHLY, CDR2 FYNNEI. DNA of the CDR3: TGTGCCAGCAAGGCAGACAACTATGGCTACACCTTC. Its protein is CASKADNYGYTF.

The genes are TRBV27 and TRBJ2-1; 7 nucleotides line up with TRBD1. The CDR3 totals 13 residues. Losses at the gene ends were 6 bases for V and 6 bases for J; bases not matched to a gene: 5. Germline CDR1 MNHEY, CDR2 SMNVEV (reference sequence). The CDR3 DNA follows: TGTGCCAGCAGCAAACAGGGGAGCAATGAGCAGTTCTTC. As protein: CASSKQGSNEQFF.

This sequence joins TRBV28 and TRBJ1-6; the D gene is possibly TRBD1 (6 bases). Germline V CDR1 and CDR2: MDHEN, SYDVKM. Trimming removed 4 bases at V and 8 bases at J, with 12 bases between. CDR3 length: 14 amino acids. The CDR3 loop reads CASSSGQRDSPLHF. The CDR3 DNA reads as TGTGCCAGCAGTTCGGGACAACGGGATTCACCCCTCCACTTT.

This clonotype was seen a handful of times. This sequence joins TRBV28 and TRBJ2-7; 8 bases match TRBD1. Germline V gene data show CDR1 as MDHEN and CDR2 as SYDVKM. This CDR3 spans 14 amino acids. The ends lost 8 bases at V and 5 bases at J; junction bases unmatched: 11. The CDR3 region has the DNA TGTGCCAGCGGTCCCGGGACAGGTATCCACGAGCAGTACTTC. The encoded protein is CASGPGTGIHEQYF.

This clonotype was found a few times. This chain joins TRBV6-2 or TRBV6-3 and TRBJ1-6, with D possibly TRBD1 on 5 matching bases. CDR3 length equals 13 residues. Deletions cut 8 bases from V and 8 bases from J, with 13 bases between. CDR1 and CDR2 from the germline V gene are MNHEY and SVGEGT. The CDR3 nucleotides are TGTGCCAGCCGGGACTCCGTGGATTCACCCCTCCACTTT. It encodes CASRDSVDSPLHF.

J is TRBJ2-1 and V is TRBV20-1; no firm D call. In germline, CDR1 is DFQATT, CDR2 SNEGSKA (reference sequence). Trimming left V 3 bases short and J 4 bases short, with 19 bases between. The CDR3 is made up of 16 amino acids. This CDR3 is CSARDPRHGIYNEQFF. In DNA, the CDR3 is TGCAGTGCTAGGGACCCCAGACACGGAATATACAATGAGCAGTTCTTC.

The V and J genes are TRBV20-1 and TRBJ1-1; no clear D. V shed 1 base and J shed 2 bases, with 11 bases lying between them. CDR1 and CDR2 (germline): DFQATT, SNEGSKA (reference sequence). The CDR3 runs to 14 residues. CDR3 nucleotide sequence: TGCAGTGCTAGAGGGCCGTACGGAAACACTGAAGCTTTCTTT. The encoded protein is CSARGPYGNTEAFF.

This clonotype occurred a few times. The gene calls are TRBV20-1 and TRBJ1-1; D is uncertain. The germline V gene has CDR1 DFQATT and CDR2 SNEGSKA (reference sequence). Trimming took 2 bases from V and 0 from J, leaving 10 bases between them. The CDR3 runs to 14 residues. The CDR3 coding sequence is TGCAGTGCTAGACCACATTCCGTGAACACTGAAGCTTTCTTT. Protein sequence: CSARPHSVNTEAFF.

This clonotype was seen only a few times. The chain couples TRBV12-3 or TRBV12-4 to TRBJ1-3; the D is unclear. V lost 6 bases to trimming and J lost 1 base, with 7 bases between them. This CDR3 has 13 amino acids. The CDR3 spells CASRKGSGNTIYF. The CDR3 DNA sequence: TGTGCCAGCAGAAAGGGATCTGGAAACACCATATATTTT.

The rearrangement joins TRBV4-2 to TRBJ2-5, with TRBD2 identical over 10 bases. This CDR3 has 14 amino acids. Trimming cost V 1 base and J 10 bases; bases outside gene matches: 6. Germline V gene sequence: CDR1 LGHNA, CDR2 YNFKEQ. Here the CDR3 DNA reads TGTGCCAGCAGCCAAGGGACTAGCGGATTTGTCCAGTACTTC. Its protein is CASSQGTSGFVQYF.